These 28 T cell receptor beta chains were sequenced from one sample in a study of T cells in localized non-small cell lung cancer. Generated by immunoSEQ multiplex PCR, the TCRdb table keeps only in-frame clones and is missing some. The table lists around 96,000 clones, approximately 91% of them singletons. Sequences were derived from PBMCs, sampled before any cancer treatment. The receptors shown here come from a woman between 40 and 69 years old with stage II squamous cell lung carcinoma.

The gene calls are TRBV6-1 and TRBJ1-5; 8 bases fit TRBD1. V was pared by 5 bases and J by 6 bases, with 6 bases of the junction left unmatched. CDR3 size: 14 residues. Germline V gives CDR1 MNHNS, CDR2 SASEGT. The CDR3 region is CASSSRTGRQPQHF. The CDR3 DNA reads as TGTGCCAGCAGTTCCCGGACAGGGCGTCAGCCCCAGCATTTT.

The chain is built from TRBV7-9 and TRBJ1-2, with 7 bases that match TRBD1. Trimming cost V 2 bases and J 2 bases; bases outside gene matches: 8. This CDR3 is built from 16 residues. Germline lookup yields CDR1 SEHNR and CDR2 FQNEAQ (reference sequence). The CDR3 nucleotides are TGTGCCAGCAGCTTAACGCTGACAGGGACCAACTATGGCTACACCTTC. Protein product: CASSLTLTGTNYGYTF.

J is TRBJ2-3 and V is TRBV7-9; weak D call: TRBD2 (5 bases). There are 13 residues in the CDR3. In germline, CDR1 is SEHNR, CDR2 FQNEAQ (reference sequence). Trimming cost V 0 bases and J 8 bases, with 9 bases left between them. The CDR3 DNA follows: TGTGCCAGCAGCTTAGCCGGGGTTGGTACGCAGTATTTT. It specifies CASSLAGVGTQYF.

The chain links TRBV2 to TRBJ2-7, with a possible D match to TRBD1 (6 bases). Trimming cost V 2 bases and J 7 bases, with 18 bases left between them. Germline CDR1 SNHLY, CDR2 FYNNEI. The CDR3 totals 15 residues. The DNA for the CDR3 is TGTGCCAGCAGTGAATGGGGGCAGGGCCTAAAGGAGCAGTACTTC. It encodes CASSEWGQGLKEQYF.

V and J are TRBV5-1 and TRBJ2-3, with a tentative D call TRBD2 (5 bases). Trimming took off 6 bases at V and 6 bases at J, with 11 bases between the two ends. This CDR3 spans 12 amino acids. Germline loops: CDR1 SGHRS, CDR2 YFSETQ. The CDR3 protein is CASTLDWDTQYF. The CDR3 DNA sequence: TGCGCCAGCACCCTGGACTGGGATACGCAGTATTTT.

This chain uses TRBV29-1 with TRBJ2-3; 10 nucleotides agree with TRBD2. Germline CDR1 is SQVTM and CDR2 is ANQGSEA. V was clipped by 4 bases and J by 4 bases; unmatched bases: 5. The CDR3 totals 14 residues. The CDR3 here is CSVGSGGAADTQYF. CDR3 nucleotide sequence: TGCAGCGTTGGGAGCGGGGGGGCCGCAGATACGCAGTATTTT.

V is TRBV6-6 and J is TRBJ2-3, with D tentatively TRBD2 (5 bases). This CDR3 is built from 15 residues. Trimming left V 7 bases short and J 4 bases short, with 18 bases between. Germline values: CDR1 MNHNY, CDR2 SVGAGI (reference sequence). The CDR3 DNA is TGTGCCAGCACGAGGGCACCCAACATGGCAGATACGCAGTATTTT. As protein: CASTRAPNMADTQYF.

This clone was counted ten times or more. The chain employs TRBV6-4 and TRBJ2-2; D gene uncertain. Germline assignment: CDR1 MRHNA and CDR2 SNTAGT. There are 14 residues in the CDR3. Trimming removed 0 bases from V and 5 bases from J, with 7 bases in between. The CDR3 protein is CASSDSATTGELFF. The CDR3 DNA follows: TGTGCCAGCAGTGACTCGGCTACGACCGGGGAGCTGTTTTTT.

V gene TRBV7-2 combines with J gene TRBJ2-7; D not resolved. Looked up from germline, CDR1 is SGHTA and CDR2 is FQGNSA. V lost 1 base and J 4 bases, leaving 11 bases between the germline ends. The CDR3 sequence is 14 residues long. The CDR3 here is CASSLEVNLYEQYF. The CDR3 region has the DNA TGTGCCAGCAGCTTAGAGGTGAACCTGTACGAGCAGTACTTC.

CDR3 in DNA: TGTGCCAGCAGCTTAGCGCTCGCAAGCCACAATGAGCAGTTCTTC. This codes for CASSLALASHNEQFF. The chain combines TRBV7-2 with TRBJ2-1, with no clear D. Germline CDR1 SGHTA, CDR2 FQGNSA. The length of the CDR3 is 15 residues. Trimming took 0 bases from V and 5 from J, leaving 11 bases between them.

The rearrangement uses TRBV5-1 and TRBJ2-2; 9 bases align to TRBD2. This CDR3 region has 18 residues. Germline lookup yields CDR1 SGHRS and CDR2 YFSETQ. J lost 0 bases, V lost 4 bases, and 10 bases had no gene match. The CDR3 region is CASSPDLAGAANTGELFF. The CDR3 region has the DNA TGCGCCAGCAGCCCTGACTTAGCGGGAGCCGCGAACACCGGGGAGCTGTTTTTT.

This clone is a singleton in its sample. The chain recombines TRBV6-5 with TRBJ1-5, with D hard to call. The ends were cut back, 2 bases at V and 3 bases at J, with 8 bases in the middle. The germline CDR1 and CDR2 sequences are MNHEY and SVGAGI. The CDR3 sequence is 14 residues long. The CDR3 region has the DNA TGTGCCAGCAGTTACGATCGATCCAATCAGCCCCAGCATTTT. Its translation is CASSYDRSNQPQHF.

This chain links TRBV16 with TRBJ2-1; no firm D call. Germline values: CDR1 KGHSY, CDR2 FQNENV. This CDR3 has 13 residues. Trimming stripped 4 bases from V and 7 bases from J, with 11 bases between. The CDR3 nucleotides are TGTGCCAGCAGCCGTAGAACTTCAAATGAGCAGTTCTTC. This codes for CASSRRTSNEQFF. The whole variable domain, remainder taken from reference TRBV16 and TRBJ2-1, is GEEVAQTPKHLVRGEGQKAKLYCAPIKGHSYVFWYQQVLKNEFKFLISFQNENVFDETGMPKERFSAKCLPNSPCSLEIQATKLEDSAVYFCASSRRTSNEQFFGPGTRLTVL.

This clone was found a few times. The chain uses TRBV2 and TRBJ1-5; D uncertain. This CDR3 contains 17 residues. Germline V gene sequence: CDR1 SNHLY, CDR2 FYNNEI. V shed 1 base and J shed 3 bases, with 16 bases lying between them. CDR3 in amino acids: CASSEGMVGRINQPQHF. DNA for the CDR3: TGTGCCAGCAGTGAAGGGATGGTGGGCCGCATCAATCAGCCCCAGCATTTT.

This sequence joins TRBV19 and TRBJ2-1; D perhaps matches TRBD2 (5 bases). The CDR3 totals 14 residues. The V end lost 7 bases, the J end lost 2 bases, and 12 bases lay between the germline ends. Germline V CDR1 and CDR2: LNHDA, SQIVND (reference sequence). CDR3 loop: CASTSTGTYNEQFF. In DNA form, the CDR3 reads TGTGCCAGTACTAGCACGGGGACCTACAATGAGCAGTTCTTC.

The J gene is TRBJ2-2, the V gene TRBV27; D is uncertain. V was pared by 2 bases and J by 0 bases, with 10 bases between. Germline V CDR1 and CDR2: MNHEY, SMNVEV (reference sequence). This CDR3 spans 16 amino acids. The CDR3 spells CASSLKVRANTGELFF. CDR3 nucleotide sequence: TGTGCCAGCAGTTTAAAGGTTAGGGCGAACACCGGGGAGCTGTTTTTT.

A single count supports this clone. CDR3 sequence (DNA): TGTGCCAGCAGTGAAGGACAGGGGATCGGGGAGCTGTTTTTT. Translating it yields CASSEGQGIGELFF. The chain carries TRBV6-1 and TRBJ2-2, with 8 bases aligning to TRBD1. The CDR3 runs 14 residues. V was pared by 1 base and J by 7 bases, with 2 bases of the junction left unmatched. In germline, CDR1 is MNHNS, CDR2 SASEGT.

As DNA, the CDR3 is TGTGCCAGCAGCTTAGGATCAGGGCTAAACAATGAGCAGTTCTTC. This gives the protein CASSLGSGLNNEQFF. The rearrangement links TRBV7-9 to TRBJ2-1; D possibly corresponds to TRBD1 (5 bases). V lost 1 base and J lost 5, with 12 bases in between. The length of the CDR3 is 15 residues. Germline loops: CDR1 SEHNR, CDR2 FQNEAQ (reference sequence).

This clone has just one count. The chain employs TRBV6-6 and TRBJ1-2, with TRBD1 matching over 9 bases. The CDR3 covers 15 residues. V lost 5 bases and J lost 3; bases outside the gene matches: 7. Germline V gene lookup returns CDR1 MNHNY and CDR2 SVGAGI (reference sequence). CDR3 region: CASSEGQGLYYGYTF. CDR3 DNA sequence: TGTGCCAGCAGTGAGGGACAGGGCCTCTACTATGGCTACACCTTC.

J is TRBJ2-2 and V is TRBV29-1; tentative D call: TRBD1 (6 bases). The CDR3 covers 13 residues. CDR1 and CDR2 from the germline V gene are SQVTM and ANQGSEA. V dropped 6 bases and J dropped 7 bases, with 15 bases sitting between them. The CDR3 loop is CSVEETGFGELFF. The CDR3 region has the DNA TGCAGCGTGGAGGAAACAGGGTTCGGGGAGCTGTTTTTT.

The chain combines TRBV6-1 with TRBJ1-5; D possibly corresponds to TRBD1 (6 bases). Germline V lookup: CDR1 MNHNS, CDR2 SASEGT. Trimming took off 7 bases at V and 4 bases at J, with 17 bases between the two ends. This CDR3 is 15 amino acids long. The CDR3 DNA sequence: TGTGCCAGCACCCTATCCGGACAGCTTAATCAGCCCCAGCATTTT. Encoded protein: CASTLSGQLNQPQHF.

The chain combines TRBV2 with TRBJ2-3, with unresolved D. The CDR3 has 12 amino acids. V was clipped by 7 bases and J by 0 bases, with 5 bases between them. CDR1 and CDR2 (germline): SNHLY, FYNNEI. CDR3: CASKRSTDTQYF. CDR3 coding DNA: TGTGCCAGCAAGAGGAGCACAGATACGCAGTATTTT.

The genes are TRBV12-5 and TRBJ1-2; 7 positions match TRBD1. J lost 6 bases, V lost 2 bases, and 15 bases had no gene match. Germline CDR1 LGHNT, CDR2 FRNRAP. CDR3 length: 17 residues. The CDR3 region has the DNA TGTGCTAGTGGTTTGCCATATTCGGACAGGTGGGATGATGGCTACACCTTC. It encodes CASGLPYSDRWDDGYTF.

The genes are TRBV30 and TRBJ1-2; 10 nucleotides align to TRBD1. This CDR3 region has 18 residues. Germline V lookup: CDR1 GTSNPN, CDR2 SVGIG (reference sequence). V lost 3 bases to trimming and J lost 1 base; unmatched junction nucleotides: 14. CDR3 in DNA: TGTGCCTGGAGCGCCCTCGGGACAGGGGACGAAATTAACTATGGCTACACCTTC. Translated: CAWSALGTGDEINYGYTF.

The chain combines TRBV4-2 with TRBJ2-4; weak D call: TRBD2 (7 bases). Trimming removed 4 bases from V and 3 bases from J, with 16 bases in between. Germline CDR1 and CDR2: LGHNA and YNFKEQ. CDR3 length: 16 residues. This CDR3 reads CASSPPSGGGKNIQYF. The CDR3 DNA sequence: TGTGCCAGCAGCCCCCCATCGGGGGGCGGCAAAAACATTCAGTACTTC.

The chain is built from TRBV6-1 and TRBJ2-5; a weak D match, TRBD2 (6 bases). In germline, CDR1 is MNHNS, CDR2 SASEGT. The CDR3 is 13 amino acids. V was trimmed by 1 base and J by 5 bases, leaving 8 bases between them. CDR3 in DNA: TGTGCCAGCAGTGAAGAAGGGAGGGAGACCCAGTACTTC. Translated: CASSEEGRETQYF.

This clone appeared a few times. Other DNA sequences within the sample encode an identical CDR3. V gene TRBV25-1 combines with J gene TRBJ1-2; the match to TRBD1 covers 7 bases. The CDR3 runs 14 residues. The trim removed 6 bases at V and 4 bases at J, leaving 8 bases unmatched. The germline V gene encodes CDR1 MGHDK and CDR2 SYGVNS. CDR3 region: CASSPPGQSYGYTF. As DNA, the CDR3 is TGTGCCAGCAGCCCCCCGGGACAGAGCTATGGCTACACCTTC.

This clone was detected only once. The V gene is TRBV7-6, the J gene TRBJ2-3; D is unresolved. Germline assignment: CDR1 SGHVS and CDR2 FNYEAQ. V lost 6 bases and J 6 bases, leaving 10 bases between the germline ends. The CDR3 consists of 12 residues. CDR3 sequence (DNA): TGTGCCAGCAGTGACTTGAGGGATACGCAGTATTTT. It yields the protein CASSDLRDTQYF.